Listed below are T cell receptor beta chains from one sample, sequenced in a study of blood T cell repertoires in COVID-19. The data were produced by immunoSEQ multiplex PCR, yet TCRdb's version contains in-frame clones alone and is incomplete. The repertoire includes around 320,000 clones, approximately 89% of them detected once, and 2.9% sits in the top ten. The source material was PBMCs or T cells enriched from blood (not recorded which). These receptors were obtained from a woman aged 45-65 years who had been exposed to COVID-19. Both conserved end residues are part of each CDR3. The D gene is left open where the match is weak. Size is stated for part of the rows, as once, few or many counts, or as a class when the clone is expanded.

size: -
V: TRBV11-2
D: -
J: TRBJ1-2
CDR3: CASSLEPSVNYGYTF
DNA: TGTGCCAGCAGCTTAGAGCCTAGCGTAAACTATGGCTACACCTTC

size: -
V: TRBV19
D: -
J: TRBJ2-2
CDR3: CAPLQLGASTGELFF
DNA: TGTGCCCCGTTACAGCTGGGGGCAAGCACCGGGGAGCTGTTTTTT

size: -
V: TRBV5-1
D: -
J: TRBJ2-7
CDR3: CASSPLGAGAYEQYF
DNA: TGCGCCAGCAGCCCTCTGGGAGCAGGGGCCTACGAGCAGTACTTC

size: -
V: TRBV10-1
D: TRBD1
J: TRBJ1-5
CDR3: CASSEVTGGHQPQHF
DNA: TGCGCCAGCAGTGAGGTGACAGGGGGTCATCAGCCCCAGCATTTT

size: -
V: TRBV30
D: -
J: TRBJ2-2
CDR3: CGLGGPNTGELFF
DNA: TGTGGACTTGGGGGCCCGAACACCGGGGAGCTGTTTTTT

size: -
V: TRBV28
D: TRBD1
J: TRBJ1-2
CDR3: CASSLQGGGYTF
DNA: TGTGCCAGCAGTTTACAGGGGGGTGGCTACACCTTC

size: once
V: TRBV3-1/TRBV3-2
D: TRBD2
J: TRBJ2-5
CDR3: CASSQRGGRETQYF
DNA: TGTGCCAGCAGCCAGCGGGGGGGGCGTGAGACCCAGTACTTC

size: -
V: TRBV2
D: TRBD1
J: TRBJ1-5
CDR3: CASNTGGNQPQHF
DNA: TGTGCCAGCAACACAGGGGGCAATCAGCCCCAGCATTTT

size: -
V: TRBV7-6
D: TRBD2
J: TRBJ2-1
CDR3: CASSSGTTNEQFF
DNA: TGTGCCAGCAGCTCAGGGACTACCAATGAGCAGTTCTTC

size: -
V: TRBV5-1
D: -
J: TRBJ1-2
CDR3: CASSLAAGTIKYGYTF
DNA: TGCGCCAGCAGCTTGGCGGCAGGGACTATAAAGTATGGCTACACCTTC

size: -
V: TRBV2
D: TRBD1
J: TRBJ1-2
CDR3: CASSERGRGYGYTF
DNA: TGTGCCAGCAGTGAACGCGGCAGGGGGTACGGCTACACCTTC

size: -
V: TRBV6-5
D: TRBD1
J: TRBJ2-7
CDR3: CASSYPTDRGRGEQYF
DNA: TGTGCCAGCAGTTACCCGACGGACAGGGGTAGGGGCGAGCAGTACTTC

size: few
V: TRBV29-1
D: -
J: TRBJ1-5
CDR3: CSVSPGTANQPQHF
DNA: TGCAGCGTTTCCCCCGGTACAGCCAATCAGCCCCAGCATTTT

size: -
V: TRBV7-9
D: -
J: TRBJ1-1
CDR3: CASSSSVGEAFF
DNA: TGTGCCAGCAGCAGCAGCGTCGGCGAAGCTTTCTTT

size: -
V: TRBV12-3/TRBV12-4
D: -
J: TRBJ2-7
CDR3: CASSLAQGFEQYF
DNA: TGTGCCAGCAGCTTGGCACAGGGATTCGAGCAGTACTTC

size: once
V: TRBV7-9
D: -
J: TRBJ2-5
CDR3: CASIDQETQYF
DNA: TGTGCCAGCATCGACCAAGAGACCCAGTACTTC

size: -
V: TRBV29-1
D: -
J: TRBJ1-1
CDR3: CSAWEGGTEAFF
DNA: TGCAGCGCCTGGGAGGGGGGAACAGAAGCTTTCTTT

size: -
V: TRBV10-3
D: -
J: TRBJ1-5
CDR3: CATTPVGGQPQHF
DNA: TGTGCCACCACCCCGGTGGGAGGGCAGCCCCAGCATTTT

size: -
V: TRBV14
D: TRBD2
J: TRBJ2-2
CDR3: CASSRTTSVHTGELFF
DNA: TGTGCCAGCAGCAGAACAACTAGCGTACACACCGGGGAGCTGTTTTTT

size: few
V: TRBV10-3
D: -
J: TRBJ1-2
CDR3: CAIRPGEGYGYTF
DNA: TGTGCCATCAGACCCGGGGAGGGTTATGGCTACACCTTC

size: once
V: TRBV28
D: TRBD1
J: TRBJ1-1
CDR3: CASSLIDGTGGTEAFF
DNA: TGTGCCAGCAGTTTAATAGACGGGACAGGGGGCACTGAAGCTTTCTTT

size: -
V: TRBV4-2
D: TRBD1
J: TRBJ1-5
CDR3: CASSYITRQGNQPQHF
DNA: TGTGCCAGCAGCTACATAACTCGACAGGGAAATCAGCCCCAGCATTTT

size: -
V: TRBV10-3
D: TRBD1
J: TRBJ1-2
CDR3: CAISPGTGGNYGYTF
DNA: TGTGCCATCAGTCCTGGGACAGGGGGAAACTATGGCTACACCTTC

size: -
V: TRBV5-8
D: -
J: TRBJ2-7
CDR3: CASSLVADTRIYEQYF
DNA: TGTGCCAGCAGCTTGGTTGCGGACACAAGGATATACGAGCAGTACTTC

size: -
V: TRBV12-3/TRBV12-4
D: -
J: TRBJ1-2
CDR3: CASSLASYGYTF
DNA: TGTGCCAGCAGTTTAGCTAGCTATGGCTACACCTTC

size: once
V: TRBV2
D: TRBD1
J: TRBJ2-1
CDR3: CAQRRQGFDEQFF
DNA: TGTGCGCAGAGACGACAGGGCTTCGATGAGCAGTTCTTC

size: -
V: TRBV24-1
D: -
J: TRBJ2-5
CDR3: CATSLTGTQYF
DNA: TGTGCCACCAGTCTGACAGGGACCCAGTACTTC

size: -
V: TRBV1
D: -
J: TRBJ1-1
CDR3: CTSSQELAGGLGPEAFF
DNA: TGCACCAGCAGCCAAGAGTTGGCAGGGGGACTGGGCCCTGAAGCTTTCTTT

size: -
V: TRBV3-1/TRBV3-2
D: -
J: TRBJ2-1
CDR3: CASSPTYNEQFF
DNA: TGTGCCAGCAGCCCTACCTACAATGAGCAGTTCTTC

size: -
V: TRBV4-1
D: TRBD1
J: TRBJ1-4
CDR3: CASSQVPRTGLNEKLFF
DNA: TGCGCCAGCAGCCAAGTTCCTAGGACAGGGTTAAATGAAAAACTGTTTTTT

size: once
V: TRBV5-1
D: TRBD1
J: TRBJ2-5
CDR3: CASSSGTGLGETQYF
DNA: TGCGCCAGCAGCTCAGGGACAGGGTTAGGAGAGACCCAGTACTTC

size: -
V: TRBV7-2
D: -
J: TRBJ1-4
CDR3: CASSFYSGSEKLFF
DNA: TGTGCCAGCAGCTTTTACTCGGGTAGTGAAAAACTGTTTTTT

size: -
V: TRBV18
D: -
J: TRBJ2-1
CDR3: CASSPGGHLPGDEQFF
DNA: TGTGCCAGCTCACCAGGCGGGCATCTCCCTGGCGATGAGCAGTTCTTC

size: -
V: TRBV10-3
D: TRBD1
J: TRBJ1-2
CDR3: CAISERQGDGYTF
DNA: TGTGCCATCAGTGAACGACAGGGGGATGGCTACACCTTC

size: -
V: TRBV13
D: TRBD1
J: TRBJ2-1
CDR3: CASSQGARYEQFF
DNA: TGTGCCAGCTCACAGGGGGCGAGGTATGAGCAGTTCTTC

size: -
V: TRBV2
D: -
J: TRBJ2-5
CDR3: CASSELSETQYF
DNA: TGTGCCAGCAGTGAACTTTCGGAGACCCAGTACTTC

size: -
V: TRBV12-3/TRBV12-4
D: -
J: TRBJ1-1
CDR3: CASTGEGGTEAFF
DNA: TGTGCCAGCACCGGGGAAGGAGGCACTGAAGCTTTCTTT

size: -
V: TRBV19
D: TRBD1
J: TRBJ2-7
CDR3: CASSVGTGAAYEQYF
DNA: TGTGCCAGTAGTGTCGGGACAGGGGCCGCCTACGAGCAGTACTTC

size: -
V: TRBV6-5
D: TRBD1
J: TRBJ1-1
CDR3: CASRKRTGYSTEAFF
DNA: TGTGCCAGCCGGAAGCGGACAGGGTATTCCACTGAAGCTTTCTTT

size: -
V: TRBV5-4
D: TRBD1
J: TRBJ1-1
CDR3: CASSGGTGTREAFF
DNA: TGTGCCAGCAGCGGGGGGACAGGTACTCGTGAAGCTTTCTTT

size: once
V: TRBV28
D: TRBD2
J: TRBJ2-1
CDR3: CASSSWTSGNNEQFF
DNA: TGTGCCAGCAGTTCCTGGACTAGCGGGAACAATGAGCAGTTCTTC

size: -
V: TRBV9
D: -
J: TRBJ1-1
CDR3: CASSEGGGHNTEAFF
DNA: TGTGCCAGCAGCGAGGGAGGGGGGCACAACACTGAAGCTTTCTTT

size: -
V: TRBV7-7
D: TRBD1
J: TRBJ1-6
CDR3: CASSSGQDRNSPLHF
DNA: TGTGCTAGCAGCTCGGGACAGGACCGGAATTCACCCCTCCACTTT

size: -
V: TRBV5-6
D: -
J: TRBJ1-4
CDR3: CASSPSTVPHEKLFF
DNA: TGTGCCAGCAGCCCCTCGACAGTACCCCATGAAAAACTGTTTTTT

size: -
V: TRBV5-4
D: TRBD1
J: TRBJ1-4
CDR3: CASSLEGDSAEKLFF
DNA: TGTGCCAGCAGCTTGGAAGGGGACAGCGCCGAAAAACTGTTTTTT

size: -
V: TRBV7-9
D: TRBD1
J: TRBJ1-4
CDR3: CASSLGQGREKLFF
DNA: TGTGCCAGCAGCTTAGGACAGGGCCGAGAAAAACTGTTTTTT

size: -
V: TRBV7-2
D: TRBD2
J: TRBJ2-5
CDR3: CASSTRTAGGAGSQYF
DNA: TGTGCCAGCAGTACCCGCACAGCGGGGGGGGCCGGTAGCCAGTACTTC

size: few
V: TRBV2
D: TRBD2
J: TRBJ2-3
CDR3: CASRGGLAGTGTDTQYF
DNA: TGTGCCAGCAGGGGGGGACTAGCGGGGACTGGCACAGATACGCAGTATTTT

size: -
V: TRBV11-3
D: -
J: TRBJ1-1
CDR3: CASSLQGMGTEAFF
DNA: TGTGCCAGCAGCTTACAGGGGATGGGCACTGAAGCTTTCTTT

size: -
V: TRBV6-6
D: -
J: TRBJ1-2
CDR3: CASSPLAGAYGYTF
DNA: TGTGCCAGCAGCCCCCTGGCAGGGGCCTATGGCTACACCTTC

size: few
V: TRBV5-4
D: TRBD1
J: TRBJ2-5
CDR3: CASSPATGVGETQYF
DNA: TGTGCCAGCAGCCCAGCCACAGGGGTAGGAGAGACCCAGTACTTC

size: -
V: TRBV2
D: -
J: TRBJ1-1
CDR3: CASRKEAYTEAFF
DNA: TGTGCCAGCAGGAAGGAGGCCTACACTGAAGCTTTCTTT

size: -
V: TRBV5-4
D: TRBD1
J: TRBJ2-7
CDR3: CASSLRGTGGRYEQYF
DNA: TGTGCCAGCAGCTTGCGGGGGACAGGGGGCCGGTACGAGCAGTACTTC

size: -
V: TRBV30
D: TRBD1
J: TRBJ1-5
CDR3: CAWMHRGSNQPQHF
DNA: TGTGCCTGGATGCACAGGGGGAGCAATCAGCCCCAGCATTTT

size: -
V: TRBV5-1
D: TRBD1
J: TRBJ1-2
CDR3: CASTTGQGEPYGYTF
DNA: TGCGCCAGCACCACCGGACAGGGGGAACCCTATGGCTACACCTTC

size: few
V: TRBV28
D: -
J: TRBJ1-2
CDR3: CASSESASLLSYTF
DNA: TGTGCCAGCAGTGAAAGCGCCAGTTTGTTGAGCTACACCTTC

size: -
V: TRBV29-1
D: -
J: TRBJ1-1
CDR3: CSARRGEAFF
DNA: TGCAGCGCCCGGAGGGGTGAAGCTTTCTTT

size: -
V: TRBV7-6
D: TRBD1
J: TRBJ2-7
CDR3: CASSLETGPAYEQYF
DNA: TGTGCCAGCAGCTTAGAGACAGGGCCCGCCTACGAGCAGTACTTC